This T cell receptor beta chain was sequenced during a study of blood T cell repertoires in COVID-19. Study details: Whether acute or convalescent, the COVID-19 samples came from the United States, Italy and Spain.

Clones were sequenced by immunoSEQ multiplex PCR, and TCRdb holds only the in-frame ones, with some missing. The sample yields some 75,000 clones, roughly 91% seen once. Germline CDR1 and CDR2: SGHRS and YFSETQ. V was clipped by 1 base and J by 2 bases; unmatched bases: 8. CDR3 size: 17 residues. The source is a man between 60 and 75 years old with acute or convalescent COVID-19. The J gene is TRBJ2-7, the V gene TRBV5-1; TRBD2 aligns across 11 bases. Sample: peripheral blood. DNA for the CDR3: TGCGCCAGCAGCTTGAGTCCTAGCGGGAGGACCACCTACGAGCAGTACTTC. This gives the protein CASSLSPSGRTTYEQYF.